The 21 T cell receptor beta chains in this list originate from one sample, sequenced in a study of tumor-infiltrating lymphocytes in primary liver carcinoma. The researchers produced TCR beta cDNA from roughly 500 ng total RNA with a constant-region primer. Libraries for TCR beta were built through three nested multiplex PCR rounds, which together made up a slightly modified ARM-PCR procedure. Rounds one and two of PCR, each of approximately 11 cycles, were primed with TRBV1-TRBV30 forward primers and a C-beta reverse primer. TCRdb recomputed calls from the multiplex PCR reads with MiXCR, one row per CDR3 protein. The sample holds some 190,000 distinct CDR3 sequences, approximately 60% seen once. Unsorted whole blood supplied the blood RNA, and germline DNA was isolated too. Sequencing was carried out using peripheral blood. These receptors all come from a man aged 40-55 years with primary liver carcinoma and hepatitis B virus infection.

This clonotype was seen a handful of times. The CDR3 DNA reads TGTGCCAGCACCCGGGGTGAGCAGTTCTTC. It yields the protein CASTRGEQFF. The chain recombines TRBV6-1 with TRBJ2-1; weak D call: TRBD2 (5 bases). This CDR3 region has 10 residues. CDR1 is MNHNS, CDR2 SASEGT, per germline. V lost 7 bases and J 9 bases, leaving 7 bases between the germline ends.

There are a few counts of this clonotype. The V gene is TRBV12-3 or TRBV12-4, the J gene TRBJ1-5, with D unclear. This CDR3 region has 14 residues. The V end was cut by 5 bases, the J end by 6 bases, with 14 bases between. The CDR3 loop is CASSAREAGQPQHF. CDR3 DNA sequence: TGTGCCAGCAGTGCCCGGGAGGCGGGTCAGCCCCAGCATTTT.

As to this clonotype: Germline is not matched at one junction end, which may reflect a read error. This rearrangement joins TRBV12-3 or TRBV12-4 to TRBJ2-2; tentatively, D is TRBD1 (6 bases). The CDR3 sequence is 16 residues long. For the CDR3, the DNA is TGTGCTAGCAGCCACGACAGGAACGCGAACATCGGGGAGCTGTTTTTT. Translated: CASSHDRNANIGELFF.

The V and J genes are TRBV5-4 and TRBJ2-1; D is possibly TRBD1 or TRBD2 (6 bases each). Looked up from germline, CDR1 is SGHNT and CDR2 is YYREEE (reference sequence). V was clipped by 6 bases and J by 0 bases, with 16 bases between them. The CDR3 has 16 residues. The CDR3 sequence: CASTPKGGPSYNEQFF. The CDR3 DNA reads TGTGCCAGCACTCCGAAGGGGGGTCCCTCCTACAATGAGCAGTTCTTC.

This clonotype was detected a few times. This chain links TRBV4-1 with TRBJ2-1; TRBD1 might be the D (6 bases). Between the trimmed V and J ends, which lost 4 bases and 5 bases, there was a span of 18 bases. Looked up from germline, CDR1 is MGHRA and CDR2 is YSYEKL. The CDR3 covers 16 residues. As DNA, the CDR3 is TGCGCCAGCAGCCCCCCAGTGGGGGCAGCCCACAATGAGCAGTTCTTC. This gives the protein CASSPPVGAAHNEQFF.

The chain combines TRBV12-3 or TRBV12-4 with TRBJ2-5; D gene ambiguous. The V end was cut by 5 bases, the J end by 5 bases, with 18 bases between. This CDR3 spans 15 amino acids. DNA of the CDR3: TGTGCCAGCAGTACTGACAACTATCACTCTGAGACCCAGTACTTC. Translation: CASSTDNYHSETQYF.

This clonotype was found once. The rearrangement joins TRBV23-1 to TRBJ2-3; no definite D call. TRBV23-1 is treated as an ORF (open reading frame) with a function not yet certain. CDR3 length equals 14 residues. V was trimmed by 0 bases and J by 3 bases, leaving 7 bases between them. CDR3 bases: TGCGCCAGCAGTCAATCGTTGGGGACAGATACGCAGTATTTT. Its translation is CASSQSLGTDTQYF.

This clonotype turned up a few times. The chain is built from TRBV10-3 and TRBJ2-2; D gene unclear. The CDR3 has 12 amino acids. Germline V gene data show CDR1 as ENHRY and CDR2 as SYGVKD. Trimming removed 6 bases from V and 5 bases from J, with 7 bases in between. CDR3 sequence (DNA): TGTGCCATCAGGGGTTCTACCGGGGAGCTGTTTTTT. It codes for CAIRGSTGELFF.

With respect to this clonotype: The final CDR3 position lacks the conserved phenylalanine or tryptophan, pointing to a likely read error. The genes are TRBV11-2 and TRBJ2-5; no definite D call. The V and J ends lost 5 bases and 5 bases respectively, with 18 bases between them. The CDR3 is made up of 15 amino acids. Germline-derived CDR1 and CDR2 are SGHAT and FQNNGV. The CDR3 here is CASSRRPGGEETQYL. CDR3 nucleotide sequence: TGTGCCAGCAGCCGAAGACCAGGTGGCGAGGAGACCCAGTACCTC.

Many counts were recorded for this clonotype. The chain's CDR3 is CASSLGSVKQFF. CDR3 DNA: TGTGCCAGCAGCTTGGGTTCGGTGAAGCAGTTCTTC. The V gene is TRBV11-1, the J gene TRBJ2-1; D unresolved. The CDR3 sequence is 12 residues long. The V end was cut by 3 bases, the J end by 11 bases, with 11 bases between. CDR1 SGHAT and CDR2 FQDESV come from the germline V gene (reference sequence).

This clonotype was counted at least ten times. The V and J genes are TRBV11-3 and TRBJ2-2, with 7 bases aligning to TRBD1. Trimming took 6 bases from V and 4 from J; bases not matched to a gene: 5. Germline loops: CDR1 SGHNT, CDR2 YENEEA. CDR3 length: 14 residues. The chain's CDR3 is CASRSTGSTGELFF. The CDR3 region has the DNA TGTGCCAGCAGATCGACAGGGAGCACCGGGGAGCTGTTTTTT.

The genes are TRBV12-3 or TRBV12-4 and TRBJ2-1; 11 bases are a match to TRBD2. V lost 9 bases to trimming and J lost 8 bases; unmatched junction nucleotides: 18. The CDR3 runs 17 residues. CDR3 sequence (DNA): TGTGCCAGTCATCCCGGGGGGGCTAGCGGGAGGATCGATGAGCAGTTCTTC. Its protein is CASHPGGASGRIDEQFF.

The CDR3 loop is CATSASTDTQYF. The CDR3 coding sequence is TGTGCCACCAGTGCGAGCACAGATACGCAGTATTTT. This chain links TRBV24-1 with TRBJ2-3, with D hard to call. In germline, CDR1 is KGHDR, CDR2 SFDVKD. This CDR3 spans 12 amino acids. V was cut by 5 bases and J by 0 bases, with 2 bases left in between.

The chain carries TRBV7-9 and TRBJ2-5; D may be TRBD2 (6 bases). Germline loops: CDR1 SEHNR, CDR2 FQNEAQ (reference sequence). V was trimmed by 6 bases and J by 2 bases, leaving 16 bases between them. The CDR3 is made up of 15 amino acids. CDR3 sequence: CASSQGTGSQETQYF. The CDR3 region has the DNA TGTGCCAGCAGTCAAGGGACTGGCTCACAAGAGACCCAGTACTTC.

The rearrangement joins TRBV10-3 to TRBJ2-1; 13 bases are shared with TRBD2. The trim removed 4 bases at V and 5 bases at J, leaving 5 bases unmatched. This CDR3 comprises 16 residues. CDR1 and CDR2 (germline): ENHRY, SYGVKD. This chain's CDR3 is CAISGTSGSWHNEQFF. CDR3 nucleotides: TGTGCCATCAGTGGGACTAGCGGGAGTTGGCACAATGAGCAGTTCTTC.

The chain couples TRBV5-4 to TRBJ2-7; no definite D call. Trimming stripped 1 base from V and 2 bases from J, with 13 bases between. Germline CDR1 reads SGHNT; CDR2 reads YYREEE (reference sequence). The CDR3 is made up of 15 amino acids. CDR3 nucleotide sequence: TGTGCCAGCAGCTTGTGGTCAGCTCGAGCCTACGAGCAGTACTTC. Translated: CASSLWSARAYEQYF. Full variable domain (outside the CDR3, taken from reference TRBV5-4 and TRBJ2-7): ETGVTQSPTHLIKTRGQQVTLRCSSQSGHNTVSWYQQALGQGPQFIFQYYREEENGRGNFPPRFSGLQFPNYSSELNVNALELDDSALYLCASSLWSARAYEQYFGPGTRLTVT.

The CDR3 DNA reads TGTGCCAGCAGCCCTGGAGCTCGCGCAGATACGCAGTATTTT. Its protein is CASSPGARADTQYF. This chain uses TRBV5-4 with TRBJ2-3; D not resolved. Germline CDR1 SGHNT, CDR2 YYREEE (reference sequence). Between the trimmed V and J ends, which lost 4 bases and 4 bases, there was a span of 13 bases. CDR3 size: 14 residues.

The rearrangement uses TRBV6-1 and TRBJ1-4; D remains ambiguous. This CDR3 is 15 amino acids long. Between the trimmed V and J ends, which lost 2 bases and 0 bases, there was a span of 7 bases. Germline CDR1 MNHNS, CDR2 SASEGT. CDR3 sequence reads: CASSEQIATNEKLFF. As DNA, the CDR3 is TGTGCCAGCAGTGAACAGATTGCAACTAATGAAAAACTGTTTTTT.

Turning to this clonotype: It may be a read error: a sequence one base away is much more abundant. The chain recombines TRBV11-2 with TRBJ1-1; D unclear. The CDR3 loop spans 14 amino acids. Looked up from germline, CDR1 is SGHAT and CDR2 is FQNNGV. The CDR3 here is CTSSLEEVGTEAFF. CDR3 sequence (DNA): TGTACCAGCAGCTTAGAAGAGGTGGGAACTGAAGCTTTCTTT. Variable domain in full (rest from reference TRBV11-2 and TRBJ1-1): EAGVAQSPRYKIIEKRQSVAFWCNPISGHATLYWYQQILGQGPKLLIQFQNNGVVDDSQLPKDRFSAERLKGVDSTLKIQPAKLEDSAVYLCTSSLEEVGTEAFFGQGTRLTVV.

V is TRBV28 and J is TRBJ2-1, with D perhaps given as TRBD1 or TRBD2 (6 bases each). The germline V and J ends were trimmed by 5 bases and 9 bases, with 17 bases remaining between them. The V gene's germline CDR1 is MDHEN and CDR2 SYDVKM. This CDR3 spans 14 amino acids. In DNA, the CDR3 is TGTGCCAGCAGTCCCGGGGGCGGTTGGGGTGAGCAGTTCTTC. This codes for CASSPGGGWGEQFF.

This clonotype was detected ten times or more. This chain joins TRBV4-2 and TRBJ2-1; the match to TRBD2 covers 11 bases. CDR3 length: 14 amino acids. The V gene's germline CDR1 is LGHNA and CDR2 YNFKEQ. Trimming removed 1 base from V and 9 bases from J; junction bases left unmatched: 2. CDR3 region: CASSQVLAGVEQFF. For the CDR3, the DNA is TGTGCCAGCAGCCAAGTACTAGCGGGAGTTGAGCAGTTCTTC.